This T cell receptor beta chain was identified during a study of blood T cell repertoires in COVID-19. Overall study: The United States, Italy and Spain supplied acute and convalescent COVID-19 samples. Sources were T cells, B-cell-depleted T cells, or PBMCs; the material itself was cDNA or gDNA.

Per the original data handling: Reference gene primer amplification yielded estimated nucleated cell counts. Using immunoSEQ multiplex PCR, the repertoire was profiled, and TCRdb retains in-frame clones only, with some absent. For V, J and clone size, that table is used; D and trimming come from the DNA. The table records approximately 23,000 clones, around 90% of them present only once. The sample comprised peripheral blood. The TCR comes from a man between 65 and 79 years old with acute or convalescent COVID-19.

The CDR3 coding sequence is TGTGCCAGCTCAACCGGGACAGAGGGCTCCTACGAGCAGTACTTC. Protein sequence: CASSTGTEGSYEQYF. This sequence joins TRBV18 and TRBJ2-7, with 7 bases that match TRBD1. The CDR3 runs 15 residues. CDR1 and CDR2 (germline): KGHSH, LQKENI. Trimming cost V 5 bases and J 0 bases; bases outside gene matches: 7.